These 15 T cell receptor beta chains share one sample of origin, sequenced in a study of shared clonotypes between healthy human individuals (dated by TCRdb to the early 2020s). The library relied on the immunoSEQ multiplex PCR assay. TCRdb took this table from immuneACCESS and kept in-frame rearrangements with V and J called. Such tables lack part of the clones; where checked against another copy, unresolved V genes explain under half of the gap, and the rest is unexplained. For this sample the table gives approximately 2.5 million clones, of which roughly 92% were detected only once. The top ten clonotypes cover roughly 0.14% of the sample. The material sequenced was naive CD4+ T cells sorted from blood. The cell subset or site label, as the study defines it: CD45RA+ positively selected. Source of these receptors: a man younger than 35 in good health.

On this clone: Distinct nucleotide sequences in the sample also encode this CDR3. The chain has TRBV11-2 and TRBJ2-5; TRBD1 agrees at 10 bases. Germline assignment: CDR1 SGHAT and CDR2 FQNNGV. The CDR3 totals 14 residues. V dropped 4 bases and J dropped 4; count of bases not matched to a gene: 3. This CDR3 reads CASSWDRGRETQYF. CDR3 sequence (DNA): TGTGCCAGCAGCTGGGACAGGGGACGAGAGACCCAGTACTTC.

The chain joins TRBV6-1 to TRBJ2-7; D gene ambiguous. Trimming stripped 5 bases from V and 4 bases from J, with 12 bases between. Germline V CDR1 and CDR2: MNHNS, SASEGT. The CDR3 length is 13 residues. CDR3 amino acids: CASSLLYSYEQYF. Written as DNA, the CDR3 is TGTGCCAGCAGTCTCCTATATTCATACGAGCAGTACTTC.

The gene calls are TRBV5-1 and TRBJ2-1; 10 bases are a match to TRBD2. CDR3 size: 13 residues. V shed 9 bases, J shed 11 bases, and the junction held 11 bases outside the gene matches. Germline-derived CDR1 and CDR2 are SGHRS and YFSETQ. CDR3 DNA: TGCGCCACCAGGACTAGCGGCTTCGAGAAGCAGTTCTTC. This encodes CATRTSGFEKQFF.

With respect to this clone: The sample holds other DNA sequences that translate to the same CDR3. The rearrangement joins TRBV5-1 to TRBJ2-1, with D possibly being TRBD2 (5 bases). Trimming removed 0 bases at V and 2 bases at J, with 9 bases between. Germline V gene sequence: CDR1 SGHRS, CDR2 YFSETQ. CDR3 length: 15 residues. In DNA, the CDR3 is TGCGCCAGCAGCTTGGTTGCGGGCGCCTACAATGAGCAGTTCTTC. It is translated as CASSLVAGAYNEQFF.

The V and J genes are TRBV5-4 and TRBJ2-1, with 7 bases identical to TRBD2. Germline loops: CDR1 SGHNT, CDR2 YYREEE (reference sequence). The CDR3 has 16 residues. With 0 bases clipped from V and 5 bases from J, the junction kept 8 bases outside the gene matches. The DNA of the CDR3 is TGTGCCAGCAGCTTGGGCGGTAGGACTAGGGACAATGAGCAGTTCTTC. It specifies CASSLGGRTRDNEQFF.

As for this clone: This CDR3 is also generated by other DNA sequences in the sample. The V call is TRBV5-1, the J call TRBJ2-1, with 10 bases identical to TRBD1. Germline loops: CDR1 SGHRS, CDR2 YFSETQ. This CDR3 comprises 15 residues. Trimming took 3 bases from V and 5 from J; bases not matched to a gene: 5. The chain's CDR3 is CASSSRTGGNNEQFF. DNA for the CDR3: TGCGCCAGCAGCTCCCGGACAGGGGGTAACAATGAGCAGTTCTTC.

J is TRBJ2-7 and V is TRBV4-1; the D gene is possibly TRBD1 (5 bases). CDR1 is MGHRA, CDR2 YSYEKL, per germline. V was shortened by 1 base and J by 5 bases, with 15 bases between the two germline ends. CDR3 length: 15 residues. The chain's CDR3 is CASSQGSQVYNEQYF. CDR3 bases: TGCGCCAGCAGCCAAGGATCACAGGTTTATAACGAGCAGTACTTC.

The chain uses TRBV6-5 and TRBJ2-3; no firm D call. The V gene's germline CDR1 is MNHEY and CDR2 SVGAGI. The ends were cut back, 6 bases at V and 4 bases at J, with 11 bases in the middle. The CDR3 runs 13 residues. CDR3 DNA: TGTGCCAGCAGCCAAACACTATCAGATACGCAGTATTTT. Protein sequence: CASSQTLSDTQYF.

The gene calls are TRBV7-2 and TRBJ2-7, with D unclear. The V end lost 2 bases, the J end lost 5 bases, and 4 bases lay between the germline ends. CDR3 length: 11 amino acids. Germline-derived CDR1 and CDR2 are SGHTA and FQGNSA. CDR3 bases: TGTGCCAGCAGCTTATGGAACGAGCAGTACTTC. It translates to CASSLWNEQYF.

About this clone: In the same sample, other DNA sequences code for this CDR3. This chain connects TRBV9 to TRBJ1-5; D gene ambiguous. The CDR3 has 14 residues. Looked up from germline, CDR1 is SGDLS and CDR2 is YYNGEE. Trimming removed 0 bases from V and 3 bases from J, with 7 bases in between. CDR3 nucleotides: TGTGCCAGCAGCGTAGGAACAGCCAATCAGCCCCAGCATTTT. Translating gives CASSVGTANQPQHF.

This clone was recorded only once. The chain links TRBV6-1 to TRBJ2-7; 11 bases are a match to TRBD1. The CDR3 consists of 15 residues. Unmatched junction bases numbered 6, after V lost 5 bases and J lost 3 bases. Germline V CDR1 and CDR2: MNHNS, SASEGT. The CDR3 region is CASSRDRGNRYEQYF. The CDR3 DNA reads as TGTGCCAGCAGTCGGGACAGGGGGAACCGCTACGAGCAGTACTTC.

This clone appeared a few times. The gene calls are TRBV5-1 and TRBJ2-1, with TRBD2 matching 10 bases. Germline CDR1 SGHRS, CDR2 YFSETQ. The CDR3 has 15 amino acids. The V gene end was trimmed by 4 bases and the J gene end by 4 bases; junction bases not matched to a gene: 5. In DNA, the CDR3 is TGCGCCAGCAGCGCGACTAGCGGGTTGTACAATGAGCAGTTCTTC. Translation gives CASSATSGLYNEQFF. The entire variable domain, with the rest obtained from reference TRBV5-1 and TRBJ2-1, is as follows: KAGVTQTPRYLIKTRGQQVTLSCSPISGHRSVSWYQQTPGQGLQFLFEYFSETQRNKGNFPGRFSGRQFSNSRSEMNVSTLELGDSALYLCASSATSGLYNEQFFGPGTRLTVL.

The chain uses TRBV15 and TRBJ1-3; no clear D. CDR1 and CDR2 from the germline V gene are LNHNV and YYDKDF (reference sequence). V was clipped by 0 bases and J by 4 bases, with 4 bases between them. The CDR3 loop spans 13 amino acids. For the CDR3, the DNA is TGTGCCACCAGCAGAGACCCAGGAAACACCATATATTTT. This gives the protein CATSRDPGNTIYF.

This chain uses TRBV2 with TRBJ1-5; D perhaps matches TRBD1 (5 bases). The CDR3 is 14 amino acids. CDR1 is SNHLY, CDR2 FYNNEI, per germline. Between the trimmed V and J ends, which lost 6 bases and 3 bases, there was a span of 12 bases. CDR3 DNA: TGTGCCAGCAGGGATAGGGGAAACAATCAGCCCCAGCATTTT. It yields the protein CASRDRGNNQPQHF.

The rearrangement uses TRBV14 and TRBJ1-2; 9 positions match TRBD1. This CDR3 contains 14 residues. Germline V lookup: CDR1 SGHDN, CDR2 FVKESK. V gave up 6 bases and J gave up 8 bases; unmatched junction bases: 10. CDR3 DNA: TGTGCCAGCAGAAGGACAGGGGAGGAGGACGGCTACACCTTC. This encodes CASRRTGEEDGYTF.